The 5 T cell receptor beta chains below come from one sample, sequenced in a study of CD8+CD57+ T cells in acquired aplastic anemia. All sequencing subjects had displayed CD8+CD57+ cell expansion on flow cytometry. The study profiled TCR beta VDJ and CDR3 using genomic DNA as template. TCRdb reanalysed the reads using MiXCR and keeps one entry per CDR3 protein. The sample includes some 120,000 distinct CDR3 sequences, 55% to 70% of them seen just once. Source material: sorted CD4+, CD8+, or CD8+CD57+ T cells (not recorded which) from PBMCs. All receptors come from a human donor with aplastic anemia.

J is TRBJ1-1 and V is TRBV2, with D hard to call. Trimming removed 8 bases at V and 1 base at J, with 11 bases between. This CDR3 has 13 residues. Germline-derived CDR1 and CDR2 are SNHLY and FYNNEI. DNA of the CDR3: TGTGCCAGCGAGCGGGCTGGGAACACTGAAGCTTTCTTT. Protein product: CASERAGNTEAFF.

CDR3 nucleotides: TGTGCCACCAGCCGCGGGGGAAGCACTGAAGCTTTCTTT. Protein sequence: CATSRGGSTEAFF. V and J are TRBV15 and TRBJ1-1; D may be TRBD1 (5 bases). The CDR3 consists of 13 residues. Trimming pared 5 bases from V and 4 bases from J, leaving 11 bases between. Germline-derived CDR1 and CDR2 are LNHNV and YYDKDF (reference sequence).

V and J are TRBV12-3 or TRBV12-4 and TRBJ2-3; 7 positions match TRBD2. J lost 6 bases, V lost 5 bases, and 14 bases had no gene match. The CDR3 consists of 16 residues. The CDR3 reads CASSPKLGRELDTQYF. The CDR3 nucleotides are TGTGCCAGCAGTCCAAAGTTGGGGCGGGAGTTGGATACGCAGTATTTT.

The count of this clonotype is one. J is TRBJ2-1 and V is TRBV19, with D tentatively TRBD1 (6 bases). Looked up from germline, CDR1 is LNHDA and CDR2 is SQIVND (reference sequence). V lost 5 bases, J lost 5 bases, and 16 bases lay in between. There are 15 residues in the CDR3. The DNA for the CDR3 is TGTGCCAGTAGTGGGTTACAGGGAGTTCACAATGAGCAGTTCTTC. Its protein is CASSGLQGVHNEQFF.

The V call is TRBV25-1, the J call TRBJ2-5, with D perhaps given as TRBD1 or TRBD2 (7 bases each). Trimming removed 5 bases from V and 7 bases from J, with 20 bases in between. CDR1 is MGHDK and CDR2 is SYGVNS in the germline V gene. CDR3 length: 15 residues. CDR3 DNA: TGTGCCAGCAGTTTCGACAGGGAGGGGGTGGGGACCCAGTACTTC. Its translation: CASSFDREGVGTQYF.